These 20 T cell receptor beta chains came from one sample sequenced in a study of CD8 T cells in Susac syndrome. Reverse transcription used roughly 0.45 to 1 ug RNA and random hexamers. MiXCR was run by TCRdb on the immunoSEQ multiplex PCR reads, yielding one entry per CDR3 protein. In the table there are 150,000 to 200,000 distinct CDR3 sequences, 80% to 95% of which are singletons. Source material: CD4+ T cells from PBMCs. The origin of the receptors is a human donor in good health.

This clonotype is a singleton in its sample. The chain has TRBV5-6 and TRBJ2-2; D perhaps matches TRBD1 (6 bases). This CDR3 has 17 residues. The V gene's germline CDR1 is SGHDT and CDR2 YYEEEE. Trimming cost V 0 bases and J 0 bases, with 12 bases left between them. The CDR3 loop reads CASSLARGISNTGELFF. The CDR3 nucleotides are TGTGCCAGCAGCTTGGCCAGGGGAATCTCGAACACCGGGGAGCTGTTTTTT.

This sequence joins TRBV20-1 and TRBJ2-5; the match to TRBD1 covers 8 bases. Looked up from germline, CDR1 is DFQATT and CDR2 is SNEGSKA (reference sequence). The V gene end was trimmed by 2 bases and the J gene end by 5 bases; junction bases not matched to a gene: 13. This CDR3 has 16 residues. The CDR3 nucleotides are TGCAGTGCTAGAACTCCTGCGGGGCGACAGGGGGAGACCCAGTACTTC. Protein sequence: CSARTPAGRQGETQYF.

CDR3: CASSFQHNYGYTF. For the CDR3, the DNA is TGTGCCAGCAGTTTCCAGCATAACTATGGCTACACCTTC. The chain combines TRBV27 with TRBJ1-2, with D hard to call. V lost 3 bases and J lost 1, with 6 bases in between. The CDR3 loop spans 13 amino acids. Germline assignment: CDR1 MNHEY and CDR2 SMNVEV (reference sequence).

This clonotype was detected once. The V call is TRBV10-3, the J call TRBJ1-2; D ambiguous. Germline assignment: CDR1 ENHRY and CDR2 SYGVKD. Trimming took off 7 bases at V and 4 bases at J, with 13 bases between the two ends. This CDR3 contains 13 residues. In DNA, the CDR3 is TGTGCCATCAATCCTGCTTCTTCCTATGGCTACACCTTC. Its protein is CAINPASSYGYTF.

The V call is TRBV6-2 or TRBV6-3, the J call TRBJ2-2; possibly TRBD2 for D (6 bases). The germline gives CDR1 MNHEY, CDR2 SVGEGT. The CDR3 length is 17 residues. Trimming removed 6 bases at V and 1 base at J, with 18 bases between. The CDR3 loop reads CASSYRTGTRNTGELFF. In DNA, the CDR3 is TGTGCCAGCAGCTACCGCACCGGGACTCGGAACACCGGGGAGCTGTTTTTT.

The rearrangement uses TRBV9 and TRBJ2-7; D possibly corresponds to TRBD2 (6 bases). The CDR3 sequence is 15 residues long. Trimming took off 0 bases at V and 0 bases at J, with 10 bases between the two ends. Germline V gene sequence: CDR1 SGDLS, CDR2 YYNGEE. DNA of the CDR3: TGTGCCAGCAGCGTAGGGGCTAGCGCCTCCTACGAGCAGTACTTC. Translation gives CASSVGASASYEQYF.

The genes are TRBV2 and TRBJ2-7; TRBD1 matches 7 bases. Germline loops: CDR1 SNHLY, CDR2 FYNNEI. V dropped 3 bases and J dropped 4; count of bases not matched to a gene: 6. The CDR3 has 14 residues. CDR3 in amino acids: CASSDATGPYEQYF. CDR3 sequence (DNA): TGTGCCAGCAGTGATGCGACAGGGCCATACGAGCAGTACTTC.

V usage is TRBV10-3 and J usage is TRBJ1-4; TRBD1 is a possible D gene (5 bases). CDR3 length: 14 amino acids. V was pared by 11 bases and J by 3 bases, with 16 bases between. Germline CDR1 reads ENHRY; CDR2 reads SYGVKD. CDR3 DNA sequence: TGTGCCGCGGGGCAGGGATTCGCTAATGAAAAACTGTTTTTT. It encodes CAAGQGFANEKLFF.

The chain joins TRBV6-1 to TRBJ2-3, with 14 nucleotides matching TRBD2. This CDR3 has 15 amino acids. The V gene end was trimmed by 3 bases and the J gene end by 4 bases; junction bases not matched to a gene: 0. Germline CDR1 MNHNS, CDR2 SASEGT. The CDR3 protein is CASSEGLAGADTQYF. The CDR3 DNA follows: TGTGCCAGCAGTGAGGGACTAGCGGGGGCAGATACGCAGTATTTT.

V usage is TRBV20-1 and J usage is TRBJ2-5; unclear D gene. The V gene's germline CDR1 is DFQATT and CDR2 SNEGSKA (reference sequence). Trimming took off 3 bases at V and 6 bases at J, with 11 bases between the two ends. This CDR3 is built from 12 residues. The DNA of the CDR3 is TGCAGTGCTAGCTCTGCGACCCAGACCCAGTACTTC. Amino acids: CSASSATQTQYF.

The chain uses TRBV10-3 and TRBJ2-3; no firm D call. From germline, CDR1 is ENHRY and CDR2 SYGVKD. CDR3 length: 13 amino acids. The V gene lost 4 bases and the J gene lost 1 base, with 6 bases spanning the gap. The CDR3 DNA sequence: TGTGCCATCAGTGGTGATGGCACAGATACGCAGTATTTT. Encoded protein: CAISGDGTDTQYF.

J is TRBJ1-4 and V is TRBV5-4, with 8 bases aligning to TRBD1. The germline V gene encodes CDR1 SGHNT and CDR2 YYREEE (reference sequence). This CDR3 is 15 amino acids long. J gave up 8 bases and V 4 bases, and 10 bases lay outside the gene matches. DNA of the CDR3: TGTGCCAGCAGCGAATCAGGGGGCGCCGGAGAAAAACTGTTTTTT. It encodes CASSESGGAGEKLFF.

The gene calls are TRBV5-1 and TRBJ2-5, with a weak D call TRBD1 (6 bases). CDR3 length equals 15 residues. In germline, CDR1 is SGHRS, CDR2 YFSETQ. Trimming removed 4 bases at V and 0 bases at J, with 13 bases between. The CDR3 DNA is TGCGCCAGCAGCCTCACAGGACAGAACCAAGAGACCCAGTACTTC. It translates to CASSLTGQNQETQYF.

This clonotype appeared once. The chain joins TRBV30 to TRBJ1-1; D unresolved. The V and J ends lost 2 bases and 0 bases respectively, with 7 bases between them. Germline assignment: CDR1 GTSNPN and CDR2 SVGIG (reference sequence). The CDR3 extends over 13 amino acids. The CDR3 coding sequence is TGTGCCTGGAGTCGTTCGATGAACACTGAAGCTTTCTTT. Its translation is CAWSRSMNTEAFF. Supplemented by reference TRBV30 and TRBJ1-1, the full variable domain reads SQTIHQWPATLVQPVGSPLSLECTVEGTSNPNLYWYRQAAGRGLQLLFYSVGIGQISSEVPQNLSASRPQDRQFILSSKKLLLSDSGFYLCAWSRSMNTEAFFGQGTRLTVV.

The V and J genes are TRBV6-2 or TRBV6-3 and TRBJ2-7, with D uncertain. From germline, CDR1 is MNHEY and CDR2 SVGEGT. The CDR3 is made up of 14 amino acids. The V and J ends lost 3 bases and 0 bases respectively, with 9 bases between them. The CDR3 bases are TGTGCCAGCAGTTATCTTGGGAACTCCTACGAGCAGTACTTC. This gives the protein CASSYLGNSYEQYF.

The chain has TRBV7-9 and TRBJ1-2; weak D call: TRBD1 (5 bases). CDR3 length: 13 residues. V dropped 7 bases and J dropped 7 bases, with 16 bases sitting between them. Germline V gene sequence: CDR1 SEHNR, CDR2 FQNEAQ (reference sequence). CDR3 DNA: TGTGCCAGCACCCCACCGGGGGTTGGTGGCTACACCTTC. Its protein product is CASTPPGVGGYTF.

CDR3 sequence reads: CASSHPIRGGGKDTQYF. The CDR3 bases are TGTGCCAGCAGCCATCCCATTCGGGGAGGGGGCAAAGATACGCAGTATTTT. This chain uses TRBV3-1 with TRBJ2-3, with D possibly called TRBD1 or TRBD2 (7 bases each). The germline V gene has CDR1 LGHDT and CDR2 YNNKEL (reference sequence). The V end lost 3 bases, the J end lost 5 bases, and 21 bases lay between the germline ends. This CDR3 is 17 amino acids long.

For the CDR3, the DNA is TGCGCCAGCAGCTGGGCGGACGGGGGAGATACGCAGTATTTT. This encodes CASSWADGGDTQYF. The V and J genes are TRBV5-1 and TRBJ2-3, with D perhaps TRBD2 (6 bases). From germline, CDR1 is SGHRS and CDR2 YFSETQ. Trimming removed 3 bases at V and 5 bases at J, with 13 bases between. The CDR3 totals 14 residues.

This clonotype occurred a few times. This chain links TRBV3-1 with TRBJ1-1; D is ambiguous. Germline CDR1 and CDR2: LGHDT and YNNKEL (reference sequence). V was cut by 4 bases and J by 7 bases, with 13 bases left in between. CDR3 length equals 13 residues. This chain's CDR3 is CASSRGMGSEAFF. The CDR3 bases are TGTGCCAGCAGCCGAGGTATGGGGAGTGAAGCTTTCTTT.

The genes are TRBV6-2 or TRBV6-3 and TRBJ1-5; tentatively, D is TRBD1 (6 bases). The CDR3 contains 14 residues. Germline V CDR1 and CDR2: MNHEY, SVGEGT. V was clipped by 10 bases and J by 3 bases, with 16 bases between them. CDR3 nucleotides: TGTGCCATTAGCACCCGGGACACCAATCAGCCCCAGCATTTT. Encoded protein: CAISTRDTNQPQHF.